The clone carrying this T cell receptor (beta chain) was observed at least ten times. The antigen is undetermined. The sample is drawn from a study of T cells after posttransplantation cyclophosphamide. General study points: Skin or GI-infiltrating T cells shared few TRB sequences with blood.

V was clipped by 3 bases and J by 1 base, with 13 bases between them. The CDR3 contains 16 residues. Germline assignment: CDR1 SGHVS and CDR2 FQNEAQ. The repertoire was sequenced with immunoSEQ multiplex PCR; TCRdb's copy has only in-frame clones and lacks some. The sample presents 20,000 to 25,000 clones, none singletons. The chain is built from TRBV7-8 and TRBJ1-5; a possible D gene is TRBD1 (5 bases). The sequence was collected from an older woman in good health, CMV-negative, and a related stem cell transplant donor. The sequenced sample consisted of PBMCs. In DNA, the CDR3 is TGTGCCAGCAGCTTTAGGCCCAGGGTAAGCAATCAGCCCCAGCATTTT. This translates into CASSFRPRVSNQPQHF. The variable domain in full, with the rest retrieved from reference TRBV7-8 and TRBJ1-5, is GAGVSQSPRYKVAKRGQDVALRCDPISGHVSLFWYQQALGQGPEFLTYFQNEAQLDKSGLPSDRFFAERPEGSVSTLKIQRTQQEDSAVYLCASSFRPRVSNQPQHFGDGTRLSIL.